The next 29 T cell receptor beta chains were all read from a single sample in a study of control samples from healthy donors and cancer patients. Using immunoSEQ multiplex PCR, the repertoire was profiled, and TCRdb retains in-frame clones only, with some absent. This sample carries about 100,000 clones, roughly four fifths of them seen once, and the ten largest clones take approximately 7%. Sequencing was carried out using blood. All receptors derive from a man between 18 and 29 years old in good health.

CDR3 in DNA: TGTGCCAGCAGCTCATCCGGGACAGTTCCCTACGAGCAGTACTTC. It yields the protein CASSSSGTVPYEQYF. This chain connects TRBV7-2 to TRBJ2-7; 7 bases align to TRBD1. Germline V CDR1 and CDR2: SGHTA, FQGNSA. CDR3 size: 15 residues. The J segment lost 2 bases and the V segment lost 4 bases, leaving 8 bases of the junction unmatched. The variable domain in full, completed from reference TRBV7-2 and TRBJ2-7, reads GAGVSQSPSNKVTEKGKDVELRCDPISGHTALYWYRQSLGQGLEFLIYFQGNSAPDKSGLPSDRFSAERTGGSVSTLTIQRTQQEDSAVYLCASSSSGTVPYEQYFGPGTRLTVT.

The chain employs TRBV9 and TRBJ2-3, with 7 bases matching TRBD2. Germline V CDR1 and CDR2: SGDLS, YYNGEE. The junction had 9 bases not matched to a gene; V was cut back by 4 bases and J by 4 bases. The CDR3 runs to 15 residues. The DNA for the CDR3 is TGTGCCAGCAGCATCCAGGAGCGGGGAGCAGATACGCAGTATTTT. This translates into CASSIQERGADTQYF.

In DNA form, the CDR3 reads TGTGCCAGTAGCAACCCCGCCGGGGCCGGGGAGCTGTTTTTT. It translates to CASSNPAGAGELFF. V and J are TRBV19 and TRBJ2-2, with D possibly TRBD2 on 5 matching bases. Germline lookup yields CDR1 LNHDA and CDR2 SQIVND (reference sequence). The CDR3 is 14 amino acids. The germline V and J ends were trimmed by 6 bases and 6 bases, with 14 bases remaining between them.

The CDR3 loop is CATSLRTPQETQYF. CDR3 nucleotides: TGCGCCACCAGTCTCAGGACTCCTCAAGAGACCCAGTACTTC. V gene TRBV5-1 combines with J gene TRBJ2-5, with a weak D call TRBD2 (5 bases). The CDR3 is 14 residues long. The germline CDR1 and CDR2 sequences are SGHRS and YFSETQ. Trimming took 9 bases from V and 2 from J, leaving 17 bases between them. Full variable domain (remainder filled in from reference TRBV5-1 and TRBJ2-5): KAGVTQTPRYLIKTRGQQVTLSCSPISGHRSVSWYQQTPGQGLQFLFEYFSETQRNKGNFPGRFSGRQFSNSRSEMNVSTLELGDSALYLCATSLRTPQETQYFGPGTRLLVL.

CDR3 sequence (DNA): TGTGCCAGCAGCTACCAGACAGGGACGTATGGCTACACCTTC. Protein sequence: CASSYQTGTYGYTF. V usage is TRBV2 and J usage is TRBJ1-2; TRBD1 matches 7 bases. V shed 6 bases, J shed 5 bases, and the junction held 9 bases outside the gene matches. Germline values: CDR1 SNHLY, CDR2 FYNNEI. The CDR3 contains 14 residues.

In DNA, the CDR3 is TGTGCCAGCAGTCCCCACGGGTCTGACACTGAAGCTTTCTTT. It is translated as CASSPHGSDTEAFF. This rearrangement joins TRBV25-1 to TRBJ1-1; no firm D call. This CDR3 has 14 residues. The V and J ends lost 5 bases and 3 bases respectively, with 13 bases between them. CDR1 and CDR2 from the germline V gene are MGHDK and SYGVNS.

This clone was observed a single time. The chain has TRBV5-1 and TRBJ1-6; possibly TRBD1 for D (5 bases). The CDR3 totals 17 residues. Germline V gene sequence: CDR1 SGHRS, CDR2 YFSETQ. V lost 3 bases and J lost 7, with 20 bases in between. Here the CDR3 DNA reads TGCGCCAGCAGCTGGATACCCCGGGGGACCCTCAATTCACCCCTCCACTTT. The encoded protein is CASSWIPRGTLNSPLHF.

In its sample, this clone was seen once. The CDR3 here is CASSSRAGGMYQETQYF. CDR3 bases: TGTGCCAGCAGCTCTAGGGCGGGGGGAATGTACCAAGAGACCCAGTACTTC. J is TRBJ2-5 and V is TRBV7-6; TRBD2 agrees at 8 bases. This CDR3 contains 17 residues. V gave up 4 bases and J gave up 0 bases; unmatched junction bases: 10. Germline-derived CDR1 and CDR2 are SGHVS and FNYEAQ.

The CDR3 here is CASSLQATGSTDTQYF. In DNA, the CDR3 is TGTGCCAGCAGCTTACAAGCGACAGGGAGCACAGATACGCAGTATTTT. The chain combines TRBV11-2 with TRBJ2-3, with TRBD1 matching 7 bases. Trimming at V came to 2 bases and at J to 0 bases, leaving 5 bases not matched to a gene. Germline CDR1 is SGHAT and CDR2 is FQNNGV. The CDR3 is 16 residues long.

The V and J genes are TRBV9 and TRBJ2-2; 7 bases are a match to TRBD1. This CDR3 has 15 residues. CDR1 is SGDLS, CDR2 YYNGEE, per germline. Trimming at V came to 4 bases and at J to 5 bases, leaving 8 bases not matched to a gene. The CDR3 DNA reads as TGTGCCAGCAGCACTCAGACAGGGTCGACCGGGGAGCTGTTTTTT. Amino acid sequence: CASSTQTGSTGELFF.

V usage is TRBV24-1 and J usage is TRBJ2-5, with TRBD2 as a possible D gene (5 bases). This CDR3 spans 14 amino acids. Per the germline V gene, CDR1 is KGHDR and CDR2 is SFDVKD. Trimming took 0 bases from V and 6 from J, leaving 10 bases between them. This CDR3 is CATSDLGLGKTQYF. The CDR3 DNA follows: TGTGCCACCAGTGATTTGGGACTGGGAAAGACCCAGTACTTC.

This chain joins TRBV24-1 and TRBJ2-7, with D unresolved. The V end was cut by 3 bases, the J end by 1 base, with 21 bases between. There are 18 residues in the CDR3. Looked up from germline, CDR1 is KGHDR and CDR2 is SFDVKD. The CDR3 coding sequence is TGTGCCACCAGTGATCCCTCTGGTAACAGCACCTTTTCCTACGAGCAGTACGTC. Protein sequence: CATSDPSGNSTFSYEQYV.

J is TRBJ1-1 and V is TRBV30; 9 bases are a match to TRBD1. The V and J ends lost 3 bases and 6 bases, in that order; junction bases with no gene match: 11. Germline CDR1 GTSNPN, CDR2 SVGIG (reference sequence). CDR3 length equals 15 residues. The CDR3, as DNA: TGTGCCTGGAGAACCCCGGGGACAGGGCGTCCTGAAGCTTTCTTT. This sequence encodes CAWRTPGTGRPEAFF.

This clone was seen just once. This chain's CDR3 is CASSLQGYSNQPQHF. In DNA, the CDR3 is TGCGCCAGCAGCTTACAGGGTTATAGCAATCAGCCCCAGCATTTT. This sequence joins TRBV5-1 and TRBJ1-5; a weak D match, TRBD1 (6 bases). CDR3 length: 15 amino acids. The germline V and J ends were trimmed by 2 bases and 0 bases, with 9 bases remaining between them. Germline lookup yields CDR1 SGHRS and CDR2 YFSETQ.

This clone appeared a few times. V and J are TRBV5-4 and TRBJ1-1; tentative D call: TRBD1 (5 bases). V lost 3 bases, J lost 3 bases, and 12 bases lay in between. CDR3 length: 14 residues. CDR1 is SGHNT and CDR2 is YYREEE in the germline V gene (reference sequence). CDR3: CASSSGLGHTEAFF. CDR3 DNA: TGTGCCAGCAGCTCGGGACTGGGGCACACTGAAGCTTTCTTT.

The chain recombines TRBV3-1 (or the pseudogene TRBV3-2) with TRBJ2-5; a possible D gene is TRBD1 (5 bases). The CDR3 loop spans 14 amino acids. Germline V gives CDR1 LGHDT, CDR2 YNNKEL (reference sequence). Trimming took 1 base from V and 5 from J, leaving 11 bases between them. The CDR3 sequence is CASSQAEGVETQYF. In DNA, the CDR3 is TGTGCCAGCAGCCAAGCAGAAGGGGTGGAGACCCAGTACTTC.

This chain connects TRBV5-1 to TRBJ1-1; 9 bases line up with TRBD1. With V trimmed by 4 bases and J by 5 bases, 9 bases remained unmatched. This CDR3 has 15 residues. Looked up from germline, CDR1 is SGHRS and CDR2 is YFSETQ. The CDR3 DNA reads as TGCGCCAGCAGCCCGGGACAGGGCGGAGGAACTGAAGCTTTCTTT. Translating it yields CASSPGQGGGTEAFF.

This clone was observed once. This chain connects TRBV12-3 or TRBV12-4 to TRBJ1-1; D is undetermined. The CDR3 length is 13 residues. V lost 8 bases and J lost 6, with 16 bases in between. CDR3 loop: CASVSSSRAEAFF. In DNA form, the CDR3 reads TGTGCCAGCGTGTCTTCTTCGCGCGCTGAAGCTTTCTTT.

This chain joins TRBV9 and TRBJ2-2; D might be TRBD1 (6 bases). Trimming took off 2 bases at V and 2 bases at J, with 13 bases between the two ends. CDR3 length: 16 residues. Germline CDR1 and CDR2: SGDLS and YYNGEE. The CDR3 sequence: CASSVHGGVNTGELFF. The CDR3 DNA follows: TGTGCCAGCAGCGTCCATGGGGGCGTTAACACCGGGGAGCTGTTTTTT. Full variable domain (outside the CDR3, taken from reference TRBV9 and TRBJ2-2): DSGVTQTPKHLITATGQRVTLRCSPRSGDLSVYWYQQSLDQGLQFLIQYYNGEERAKGNILERFSAQQFPDLHSELNLSSLELGDSALYFCASSVHGGVNTGELFFGEGSRLTVL.

This clone was found many times. The chain employs TRBV7-9 and TRBJ1-5; 7 nucleotides align to TRBD1. The CDR3 spans 15 residues. Trimming at V came to 4 bases and at J to 6 bases, leaving 9 bases not matched to a gene. Germline values: CDR1 SEHNR, CDR2 FQNEAQ (reference sequence). The CDR3 loop is CASSSSGGSGQPQHF. As DNA, the CDR3 is TGTGCCAGCAGCTCGTCAGGGGGATCGGGTCAGCCCCAGCATTTT.

The chain has TRBV9 and TRBJ1-6; TRBD1 aligns across 8 bases. The CDR3 extends over 13 amino acids. Trimming removed 4 bases from V and 10 bases from J; junction bases left unmatched: 4. Germline lookup yields CDR1 SGDLS and CDR2 YYNGEE. The CDR3 here is CASSQGAGSPLHF. In nucleotides, the CDR3 is TGTGCCAGCAGCCAGGGGGCGGGATCACCCCTCCACTTT.

Note on this clone: The junction shows a germline mismatch at one end, possibly a read error. CDR3 amino acids: CASSVGQYGQYF. CDR3 nucleotides: TGTGCCAGCAGTGTAGGACAGTACGGGCAGTACTTC. The rearrangement joins TRBV6-2 or TRBV6-3 to TRBJ2-7, with D perhaps TRBD1 (6 bases). In germline, CDR1 is MNHEY, CDR2 SVGEGT. The CDR3 contains 12 residues.

The V gene is TRBV7-2, the J gene TRBJ2-5; D unresolved. This CDR3 has 13 amino acids. V lost 7 bases and J lost 5, with 14 bases in between. CDR1 and CDR2 (germline): SGHTA, FQGNSA. The CDR3 region is CASNSPPQETQYF. Written as DNA, the CDR3 is TGTGCCAGCAACAGCCCTCCTCAGGAGACCCAGTACTTC.

The V and J genes are TRBV24-1 and TRBJ2-3; 12 bases line up with TRBD1. V was pared by 6 bases and J by 4 bases, with 4 bases of the junction left unmatched. This CDR3 contains 15 residues. CDR1 is KGHDR and CDR2 is SFDVKD in the germline V gene. The CDR3 region has the DNA TGTGCCACCAGTACGGGACAGGGGGCGGCAGATACGCAGTATTTT. This sequence encodes CATSTGQGAADTQYF.

This chain joins TRBV27 and TRBJ2-3, with 9 bases lining up with TRBD2. The CDR3 runs 17 residues. Germline V gives CDR1 MNHEY, CDR2 SMNVEV (reference sequence). V lost 2 bases and J lost 2; bases outside the gene matches: 8. The CDR3 sequence: CASSLLPLAGHTDTQYF. DNA of the CDR3: TGTGCCAGCAGTTTACTACCCCTAGCGGGGCACACAGATACGCAGTATTTT.

The V gene is TRBV2, the J gene TRBJ1-1, with 7 positions matching TRBD1. Germline loops: CDR1 SNHLY, CDR2 FYNNEI. The V and J ends lost 6 bases and 0 bases, in that order; junction bases with no gene match: 4. The CDR3 spans 14 residues. The CDR3 DNA follows: TGTGCCAGCAGGAGACAGGGACTGAACACTGAAGCTTTCTTT. Its translation: CASRRQGLNTEAFF.

The rearrangement links TRBV7-9 to TRBJ1-2; D unclear. V lost 5 bases and J 2 bases, leaving 3 bases between the germline ends. The CDR3 is 11 amino acids. CDR1 SEHNR and CDR2 FQNEAQ come from the germline V gene (reference sequence). This chain's CDR3 is CASSLNYGYTF. CDR3 DNA sequence: TGTGCCAGCAGCCTAAACTATGGCTACACCTTC.

This clone was recorded many times. This rearrangement joins TRBV28 to TRBJ2-3; the D is unclear. CDR3 length equals 14 residues. Trimming removed 7 bases at V and 2 bases at J, with 13 bases between. Germline assignment: CDR1 MDHEN and CDR2 SYDVKM. The CDR3 DNA reads as TGTGCCAGCAATCAAGATTCCTTCACAGATACGCAGTATTTT. Translated, it gives CASNQDSFTDTQYF.

There are a few counts of this clone. This chain uses TRBV9 with TRBJ1-1; possibly TRBD1 for D (6 bases). CDR1 is SGDLS and CDR2 is YYNGEE in the germline V gene. Deletions cut 7 bases from V and 5 bases from J, with 21 bases between. CDR3 length: 15 residues. The CDR3 DNA reads TGTGCCAGCTCCTTGCATACAGGGATGGGGACTGAAGCTTTCTTT. It translates to CASSLHTGMGTEAFF.